This TCR beta chain was found in a study of chemoradiotherapy in HPV16-positive cancers. There are a few counts of this clone. Sequenced by immunoSEQ multiplex PCR; TCRdb stores in-frame clones only, minus some. The profile shows approximately 13,000 clones, 70% to 90% of them singletons. The starting material was blood, obtained from a patient who underwent chemoradiotherapy. The source is a human donor with HPV-associated anogenital cancer.

The DNA of the CDR3 is TGTGCCAGTAGAAGTCGAACTACAGAGACCCAGTACTTC. Its protein product is CASRSRTTETQYF. The chain couples TRBV19 to TRBJ2-5; D not certain. Trimming removed 6 bases at V and 4 bases at J, with 12 bases between. Germline values: CDR1 LNHDA, CDR2 SQIVND (reference sequence). CDR3 length: 13 amino acids.